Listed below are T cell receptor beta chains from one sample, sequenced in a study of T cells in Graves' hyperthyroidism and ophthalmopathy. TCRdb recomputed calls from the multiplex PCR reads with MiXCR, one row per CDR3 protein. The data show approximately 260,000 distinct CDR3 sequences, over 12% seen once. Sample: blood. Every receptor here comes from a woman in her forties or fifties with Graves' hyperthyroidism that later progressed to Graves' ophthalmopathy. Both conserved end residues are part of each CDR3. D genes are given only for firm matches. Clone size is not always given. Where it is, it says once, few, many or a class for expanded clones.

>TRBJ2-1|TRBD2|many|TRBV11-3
CASSFSGRGTEQFF
TGTGCCAGCAGCTTTAGCGGGAGAGGCACGGAGCAGTTCTTC
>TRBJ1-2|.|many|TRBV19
CASSRSRDLVGYTF
TGTGCCAGTAGTCGCTCAAGGGACCTCGTCGGCTACACCTTC
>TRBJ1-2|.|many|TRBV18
CASSLRLRDGYGYTF
TGTGCCAGCTCACTCCGCCTTAGAGACGGCTATGGCTACACCTTC
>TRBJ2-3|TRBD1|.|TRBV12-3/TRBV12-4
CASSGSRKQGHKQYF
TGTGCCAGCAGTGGAAGCCGAAAACAGGGGCATAAGCAGTATTTT
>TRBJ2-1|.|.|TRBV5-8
CASTATGTYNEQFF
TGTGCCAGCACCGCAACAGGGACCTACAATGAGCAGTTCTTC
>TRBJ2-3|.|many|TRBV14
CASSQDVTRAALGADTQYF
TGTGCCAGCAGCCAAGATGTAACCCGAGCGGCCCTCGGAGCAGATACGCAGTATTTT
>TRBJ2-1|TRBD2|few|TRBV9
CASSVVEAGLYYNEQFF
TGTGCCAGCAGCGTAGTTGAAGCGGGATTATACTACAATGAGCAGTTCTTC
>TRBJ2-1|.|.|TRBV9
CASSVVGVGGYNEQFF
TGTGCCAGCAGCGTAGTTGGTGTCGGTGGCTACAATGAGCAGTTCTTC
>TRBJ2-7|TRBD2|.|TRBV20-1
CSASGLAGSSYEQYF
TGCAGTGCCTCCGGACTAGCGGGGAGCTCCTACGAGCAGTACTTC
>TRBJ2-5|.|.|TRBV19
CASSSQRQETQYF
TGTGCCAGTAGTAGTCAGCGACAAGAGACCCAGTACTTC
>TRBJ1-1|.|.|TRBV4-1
CASSRSGVDTEAFF
TGCGCCAGCAGCCGTAGCGGGGTCGACACTGAAGCTTTCTTT
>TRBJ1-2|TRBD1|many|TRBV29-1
CSVAGTVNYGYTF
TGCAGCGTTGCAGGGACAGTCAACTATGGCTACACCTTC
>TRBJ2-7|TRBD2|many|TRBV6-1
CASSLGTSYEQYF
TGTGCCAGCAGTTTGGGGACTAGCTACGAGCAGTACTTC
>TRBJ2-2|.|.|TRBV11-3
CASSIGSSTGELFF
TGTGCCAGTAGTATAGGGTCTTCTACCGGGGAGCTGTTTTTT
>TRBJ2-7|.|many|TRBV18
CASSPPSMGRNEQYF
TGTGCCAGCTCACCACCATCGATGGGCAGAAACGAGCAGTACTTC
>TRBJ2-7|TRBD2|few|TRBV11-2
CASSPGGTSDYEQYF
TGTGCCAGCAGCCCAGGAGGGACTAGCGACTACGAGCAGTACTTC
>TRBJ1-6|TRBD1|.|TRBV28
CASSTALQGNSPLHF
TGTGCCAGCAGTACGGCTCTACAGGGGAATTCACCCCTCCACTTT
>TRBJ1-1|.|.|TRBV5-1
CASSLDGYRVGTEAFF
TGCGCCAGCAGCTTGGATGGTTACAGGGTTGGGACTGAAGCTTTCTTT
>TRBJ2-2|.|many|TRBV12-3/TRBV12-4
CATASLPNTGELFF
TGTGCCACCGCTTCCCTCCCGAACACCGGGGAGCTGTTTTTT
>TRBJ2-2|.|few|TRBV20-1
CSAPNRVTGELFF
TGCAGTGCTCCAAACAGGGTAACCGGGGAGCTGTTTTTT
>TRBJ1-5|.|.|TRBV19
CASSMDRTFFNQPQHF
TGTGCCAGTAGTATGGACAGAACCTTTTTCAATCAGCCCCAGCATTTT
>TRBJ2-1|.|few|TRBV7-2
CASSLFGPGSLENEQFF
.
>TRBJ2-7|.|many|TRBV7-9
CASSLPRGKGAYEQYF
TGTGCCAGCAGCTTACCAAGGGGAAAGGGAGCCTACGAGCAGTACTTC
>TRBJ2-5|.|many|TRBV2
CASSVYRQETQYF
TGTGCCAGCAGTGTTTACAGGCAAGAGACCCAGTACTTC
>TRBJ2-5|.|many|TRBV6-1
CASSVRLDQETQYF
TGTGCCAGCAGTGTCCGACTAGACCAAGAGACCCAGTACTTC
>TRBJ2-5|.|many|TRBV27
CASSLSNAREETQYF
TGTGCCAGCAGTTTATCTAACGCCAGGGAGGAGACCCAGTACTTC